The subject of this entry is one T cell receptor (beta chain). The authors reverse transcribed all of the isolated RNA, so sequencing captured expressed TCRB transcripts. The protocol was immunoSEQ multiplex PCR, while the TCRdb copy is restricted to in-frame clones and leaves out a portion. The sample has about 290,000 clones, about 7.8% seen once. This specimen belongs to a study of beta chain features in type 1 diabetes. Germline values: CDR1 KGHSH, CDR2 LQKENI. This CDR3 is 12 amino acids long. The V gene end was trimmed by 6 bases and the J gene end by 10 bases; junction bases not matched to a gene: 6.

Sequenced material: central memory CD4+ T cells from blood. This receptor was identified in a woman between 18 and 29 years old in good health. This chain uses TRBV18 with TRBJ2-1; 7 positions agree with TRBD1. The CDR3 coding sequence is TGTGCCAGCTCCCTACGGACAGGAGAGCAGTTCTTC. Residues: CASSLRTGEQFF.